This T cell receptor (beta chain) was captured by sequencing in a study of cytomegalovirus exposure and HLA in healthy donors. Turning to the study itself: A previous analysis identified more than 100 million unique TCR beta sequences derived from around 200 million T cells. Study-wide findings and caveats: About 87% or about 30% of the time was how often most TCR beta V segments were productive, according to an earlier analysis.

Comment on this clone: Its antigen is not identified.

The V end was cut by 0 bases, the J end by 3 bases, with 9 bases between. Germline CDR1 and CDR2: LNHNV and YYDKDF (reference sequence). The CDR3 contains 15 residues. This PCR relied on a set of 60 Vbeta primers and 13 Jbeta primers. The protocol was immunoSEQ multiplex PCR, while the TCRdb copy is restricted to in-frame clones and leaves out a portion. Among under 150,000 clones listed, 60% to 85% were seen once. Sequenced sample: PBMCs. The chain is built from TRBV15 and TRBJ1-5; D remains unclear. The TCR sequence derives from a human donor in good health. CDR3 sequence: CATSRDHSNNQPQHF. For the CDR3, the DNA is TGTGCCACCAGCAGAGATCACAGTAACAATCAGCCCCAGCATTTT.